The following is a T cell receptor beta chain sequence with its context. The data were taken from a study of T cells after somatic rescue of genetic block. This CDR3 spans 14 amino acids. Trimming shortened V by 4 bases and J by 6 bases, and 13 bases separated the two germline ends. Germline values: CDR1 SNHLY, CDR2 FYNNEI. TCRdb keeps only in-frame clones here, not all; method: immunoSEQ multiplex PCR. The repertoire includes 68,000 or so clones, around 90% of them detected once, and about 2.9% sits in the top ten. The sequencing sample was made of peripheral blood mononuclear cells (PBMCs). The sequence was collected from a man aged 40-50 years. This chain joins TRBV2 and TRBJ1-5, with D possibly matching TRBD1 (5 bases). The CDR3 nucleotides read TGTGCCAGCAGTGGAGTACCTAGGGGTCAGCCCCAGCATTTT. Translating it yields CASSGVPRGQPQHF. The full variable domain, in which reference TRBV2 and TRBJ1-5 provide the parts outside the CDR3, is EPEVTQTPSHQVTQMGQEVILRCVPISNHLYFYWYRQILGQKVEFLVSFYNNEISEKSEIFDDQFSVERPDGSNFTLKIRSTKLEDSAMYFCASSGVPRGQPQHFGDGTRLSIL.